The 2 T cell receptor beta chains below come from one sample, sequenced in a study of response to subunit inactivated influenza vaccine. TCRdb recomputed calls from the RT-PCR reads with MiXCR, one row per CDR3 protein. The data show 600,000 to 850,000 distinct CDR3 sequences, around 15% seen once. This material consisted of PBMCs from blood, taken 14 to 15 days before vaccination. The source of these receptors is a man aged 50-60 years who received an inactivated influenza vaccine.

There are many counts of this clonotype. J is TRBJ2-5 and V is TRBV4-2; TRBD2 is a possible D gene (6 bases). Germline loops: CDR1 LGHNA, CDR2 YNFKEQ. V was cut by 4 bases and J by 1 base, with 16 bases left in between. The CDR3 is made up of 16 amino acids. The CDR3 DNA reads TGTGCCAGCAGCCTAGGGACTTCCCAAGCCCAAGAGACCCAGTACTTC. It codes for CASSLGTSQAQETQYF.

The V and J genes are TRBV20-1 and TRBJ2-7, with TRBD1 matching 10 bases. With 1 base clipped from V and 3 bases from J, the junction kept 12 bases outside the gene matches. CDR3 length: 17 amino acids. Germline V lookup: CDR1 DFQATT, CDR2 SNEGSKA (reference sequence). The CDR3 loop reads CSARARDRGGFSYEQYF. The CDR3 nucleotides are TGCAGTGCTAGAGCCCGGGACAGGGGTGGTTTTAGCTACGAGCAGTACTTC.